These 14 T cell receptor beta chains share one sample of origin, sequenced in a study of molecular identifiers for immune sequencing clone quantification. MiXCR was run by TCRdb on the PCR reads, yielding one entry per CDR3 protein. The sample has 20,000 to 30,000 distinct CDR3 sequences; roughly 15% are singletons. The sequencing sample was made of naive CD8+ T cells from blood, with Jurkat cell RNA spiked in. Subset noted: FACS-sorted CD8+CD4-CCR7+CD45RA+ naive T cells. These receptors all come from a human donor in good health. Some libraries in this study had Jurkat cell RNA spiked in.

This clonotype was picked up many times. The chain has TRBV14 and TRBJ2-1, with TRBD2 identical over 16 bases. This CDR3 has 19 residues. Germline-derived CDR1 and CDR2 are SGHDN and FVKESK. The ends lost 4 bases at V and 2 bases at J; junction bases unmatched: 8. The CDR3 DNA reads TGTGCCAGCAGCCCTGGGACTAGCGGGAGGGAACGCCCCTACAATGAGCAGTTCTTC. Protein product: CASSPGTSGRERPYNEQFF.

As to this clonotype: A much larger clone lies a single base off, so this may be a read error. The V gene is TRBV12-3 or TRBV12-4, the J gene TRBJ2-7; D gene unclear. The CDR3 is 12 residues long. Trimming pared 8 bases from V and 4 bases from J, leaving 12 bases between. For the CDR3, the DNA is TGTGCCAGCGGGTCCGGGTTTTACGAGCAGTACTTC. Translation: CASGSGFYEQYF.

Remarks on this clonotype: With a much larger clone just one base away, this may be a read error. The chain links TRBV4-3 to TRBJ1-1; 7 positions agree with TRBD1. V lost 8 bases to trimming and J lost 0 bases; unmatched junction nucleotides: 9. CDR1 LGHNA and CDR2 YSLEER come from the germline V gene. This CDR3 region has 15 residues. For the CDR3, the DNA is TGCGCCAGCTGCCCAGGGACAGCCTTGAACACTGAAGCTTTCTTT. Protein sequence: CASCPGTALNTEAFF.

This clonotype was recorded many times. The rearrangement joins TRBV7-9 to TRBJ2-7, with D unresolved. From germline, CDR1 is SEHNR and CDR2 FQNEAQ (reference sequence). V was cut by 4 bases and J by 2 bases, with 12 bases left in between. The CDR3 totals 14 residues. CDR3 loop: CASSYPGKPYEQYF. The DNA for the CDR3 is TGTGCCAGCAGCTACCCGGGTAAACCCTACGAGCAGTACTTC.

Comments on this clonotype: A much larger clone differs from this one at a single base, so this may be a read error. The rearrangement joins TRBV7-6 to TRBJ2-3, with D hard to call. Per the germline V gene, CDR1 is SGHVS and CDR2 is FNYEAQ. The CDR3 has 13 amino acids. V shed 8 bases and J shed 2 bases, with 11 bases lying between them. CDR3 sequence: CASEARNTDTQYF. The CDR3 bases are TGTGCCAGCGAGGCAAGGAACACAGATACGCAGTATTTT. The full variable domain, in which reference TRBV7-6 and TRBJ2-3 provide the parts outside the CDR3, is GAGVSQSPRYKVTKRGQDVALRCDPISGHVSLYWYRQALGQGPEFLTYFNYEAQQDKSGLPNDRFSAERPEGSISTLTIQRTEQRDSAMYRCASEARNTDTQYFGPGTRLTVL.

This clonotype was seen many times. The chain recombines TRBV6-5 with TRBJ2-7; 7 nucleotides line up with TRBD1. The CDR3 has 16 amino acids. The trim removed 4 bases at V and 1 base at J, leaving 10 bases unmatched. The germline V gene has CDR1 MNHEY and CDR2 SVGAGI. The CDR3 bases are TGTGCCAGCAGTTCGCCCACCGGGACAGAGTCCTACGAGCAGTACTTC. Protein sequence: CASSSPTGTESYEQYF.

This clonotype was seen ten or more times. The chain is built from TRBV9 and TRBJ2-7; TRBD2 might be the D (5 bases). The CDR3 is made up of 13 amino acids. Germline V gene sequence: CDR1 SGDLS, CDR2 YYNGEE. With 4 bases removed from V and 4 bases from J, the gap between germline ends came to 12 bases. As DNA, the CDR3 is TGTGCCAGCAGCCCTACATCGGGATACGAGCAGTACTTC. Residues: CASSPTSGYEQYF.

This clonotype was seen ten or more times. The chain combines TRBV28 with TRBJ2-5; D gene unclear. Trimming took 7 bases from V and 4 from J, leaving 13 bases between them. The CDR3 is made up of 13 amino acids. Looked up from germline, CDR1 is MDHEN and CDR2 is SYDVKM. The CDR3 DNA follows: TGTGCCAGCACCCTCGACCTGAGAGAGACCCAGTACTTC. It specifies CASTLDLRETQYF. The entire variable domain, with the rest obtained from reference TRBV28 and TRBJ2-5, is as follows: DVKVTQSSRYLVKRTGEKVFLECVQDMDHENMFWYRQDPGLGLRLIYFSYDVKMKEKGDIPEGYSVSREKKERFSLILESASTNQTSMYLCASTLDLRETQYFGPGTRLLVL.

This clonotype was seen repeatedly, ten times or more. V is TRBV27 and J is TRBJ2-5; 12 bases agree with TRBD2. Germline-derived CDR1 and CDR2 are MNHEY and SMNVEV (reference sequence). V was pared by 2 bases and J by 2 bases, with 9 bases of the junction left unmatched. CDR3 length: 18 residues. DNA of the CDR3: TGTGCCAGCAGTTTACTGGCGACGGGACTAGCGGGTCAAGAGACCCAGTACTTC. Protein sequence: CASSLLATGLAGQETQYF.

By proportion, this clonotype is medium-sized (0.01 to 0.1%). The chain uses TRBV5-1 and TRBJ2-7, with 8 nucleotides matching TRBD2. V trimming: 1 base; J trimming: 3 bases; junction bases outside the gene matches: 18. The germline V gene encodes CDR1 SGHRS and CDR2 YFSETQ. The CDR3 length is 19 residues. The CDR3 sequence is CASSLPLAGTSISSYEQYF. CDR3 DNA sequence: TGCGCCAGCAGCTTGCCCTTGGCCGGGACTAGTATCTCCAGCTACGAGCAGTACTTC.

This clonotype was found many times. This chain connects TRBV6-5 to TRBJ1-5, with D unclear. Germline CDR1 is MNHEY and CDR2 is SVGAGI. The germline V and J ends were trimmed by 6 bases and 1 base, with 10 bases remaining between them. This CDR3 region has 14 residues. The CDR3 DNA reads TGTGCCAGCAGCCACCGGGGAAGCAATCAGCCCCAGCATTTT. Translation: CASSHRGSNQPQHF.

This clonotype was observed at least ten times. This chain joins TRBV4-1 and TRBJ2-3, with 11 bases that match TRBD2. The germline V gene encodes CDR1 MGHRA and CDR2 YSYEKL. The CDR3 extends over 17 amino acids. The V and J ends lost 1 base and 4 bases, in that order; junction bases with no gene match: 7. The CDR3 reads CASSQVYLAGGADTQYF. In nucleotides, the CDR3 is TGCGCCAGCAGCCAAGTTTACCTAGCGGGAGGCGCAGATACGCAGTATTTT.

This clonotype is labeled medium-sized (0.01 to 0.1%). V is TRBV28 and J is TRBJ2-6; TRBD1 is a possible D gene (5 bases). Per the germline V gene, CDR1 is MDHEN and CDR2 is SYDVKM. The CDR3 is made up of 16 amino acids. The germline V and J ends were trimmed by 2 bases and 4 bases, with 12 bases remaining between them. Written as DNA, the CDR3 is TGTGCCAGCAGTTTACAGGGTTCTGGAGGGGCCAACGTCCTGACTTTC. It codes for CASSLQGSGGANVLTF.

In its sample, this clonotype was seen many times. The chain couples TRBV13 to TRBJ2-7; D unresolved. Germline CDR1 reads PRHDT; CDR2 reads FYEKMQ (reference sequence). V was cut by 0 bases and J by 4 bases, with 7 bases left in between. The CDR3 totals 13 residues. The CDR3 bases are TGTGCCAGCAGCTTAGGCAGACTGTACGAGCAGTACTTC. This encodes CASSLGRLYEQYF.